This entry features one T cell receptor beta chain sequence. Cryopreserved PBMCs provided around 2 micrograms of genomic DNA for the TCR beta libraries. Profiled with immunoSEQ multiplex PCR; TCRdb holds only in-frame clones, not every one. Seen here are 300,000 to 400,000 clones, 67% observed once, and the top ten hold roughly 6.3%. The data derive from a study of cytotoxic CD8 clonotypes in ibrutinib-treated CLL. Study at large: Partial responders roughly 25, complete 2; some twelve progressed and some 15 stayed in remission by median about 6 years. Each sample contained, on average, about 250,000 productive templates and roughly 100,000 productive rearrangements.

Sequencing used PBMCs, obtained after 36 months of ibrutinib treatment. The TCR was taken from a human donor with chronic lymphocytic leukemia.

In DNA form, the CDR3 reads TGTGCCAGCAGTGAACGGGCCTTTTTCGGGAGCCCCGTACGCGAGCAGTACTTC. Amino acids: CASSERAFFGSPVREQYF. The chain couples TRBV6-1 to TRBJ2-7; perhaps TRBD2 as D (6 bases). Deletions cut 2 bases from V and 6 bases from J, with 26 bases between. The CDR3 consists of 18 residues. Germline loops: CDR1 MNHNS, CDR2 SASEGT.